This TCR beta chain was observed in a study of neoadjuvant nivolumab and ipilimumab in lung cancer (dated by TCRdb to the early 2020s). Background on the whole study: Nivolumab was given at 3 mg/kg intravenously on days 1, 15 and 29, and the combination arm added ipilimumab 1 mg/kg on day 1 only. The study compared TCR repertoires in pretherapy (baseline) peripheral blood with TCR repertoires in tumors resected at surgery following neoadjuvant immune checkpoint blockade. A total of 40 to 45 patients with operable NSCLC were treated in the trial, with approximately 23 randomized to nivolumab monotherapy and 21 randomized to nivolumab plus ipilimumab. The primary endpoint of the trial was the rate of major pathologic response (MPR) in the intention-to-treat population of each study arm. Matched pretherapy and resected tumor pairs were analyzed for seven patients: four treated with nivolumab and three with nivolumab plus ipilimumab.

In regard to this clone: Its antigen has not been determined. Per-base qualities were not stored, and no clone one base away is much larger.

The paper as a whole reports these results and caveats: Pretherapy blood TCR richness correlated positively with richness in tumors resected after neoadjuvant therapy (Spearman R ≈ 0.86). Tumor T-cell richness and clonality rose from pretherapy to surgery in three of three dual-therapy tumors but in only two of four nivolumab-treated tumors. Compared with tumor-adjacent uninvolved lung, resected tumors had greater TCR richness and clonality, and increases showed up in more of the dual-therapy-treated tumors. There was no significant correlation between TCR clonality and pathologic tumor regression, and just a single major-pathologic-response sample was available for the clonality-regression analysis. TCR sequencing was performed in a small number of samples.

Library prep was done by the immunoSEQ multiplex PCR assay. Turning to the authors' computational methods: Repertoires were summarized in terms of richness and clonality, and significantly expanded and contracted clones between pre- and post-therapy samples were identified. Imported from immuneACCESS, the table was reduced by TCRdb to in-frame sequences with V and J called. These copies leave out some clones; in studies compared against another copy, an unresolved V gene accounts for under half, and the cause of the remainder is not known. That table supplies the V and J calls and clone size; D and trimming were determined from the DNA. For this sample the table gives fewer than 40,000 clones, of which about nine tenths were detected only once. The biggest ten clones account for around 5% of the sample. Taken with the paper, the label for time point translates to: at surgical resection after neoadjuvant nivolumab +/- ipilimumab. Samples were obtained from the phase 2 randomized NEOSTAR trial, in which neoadjuvant nivolumab or nivolumab plus ipilimumab followed by surgery was tested in operable NSCLC.

V drops 5 bases and J drops 4 bases, leaving 18 bases in between. The CDR3, from cysteine to phenylalanine, totals 15 residues. The kept DNA is CDR3 alone, 45 bases in frame from the first base. From the germline V gene, CDR1 is SGDLS and CDR2 is YYNGEE. The material sequenced was peripheral blood, taken after neoadjuvant nivolumab, alone or with ipilimumab, at or shortly before surgery. The receptor comes from an adult with non-small cell lung cancer. This receptor chain uses TRBV9 and TRBJ2-5, with a weak D call of TRBD1 (6 bases match). CDR3 sequence: CASSPLVTGGETQYF. The sequenced DNA: TGTGCCAGCAGTCCCCTTGTGACAGGTGGAGAGACCCAGTACTTC.